This TCR beta chain was captured by sequencing in a study of blood T cell repertoires in COVID-19. In the study overall: Spain, Italy and the United States supplied samples that represented acute and convalescent COVID-19. Sample material is recorded as cDNA or gDNA derived from T cells, B-cell-depleted T cells, or PBMCs.

With 4 bases clipped from V and 2 bases from J, the junction kept 4 bases outside the gene matches. Germline V gene data show CDR1 as SGHNT and CDR2 as YYREEE (reference sequence). The CDR3 extends over 16 amino acids. The authors' processing: Estimation of nucleated cell counts was performed using reference gene primer amplification. Sequenced by immunoSEQ multiplex PCR; TCRdb stores in-frame clones only, minus some. D and trimming come from the DNA, and the V and J calls and clone size come from that table. The sample lists some 66,000 clones, about 90% occurring once. This TCR came from a human donor with active COVID-19. The donor label of this sample is uncertain. The chain uses TRBV5-4 and TRBJ2-3; 13 bases agree with TRBD2. The sample was peripheral blood. CDR3 DNA: TGTGCCAGCAGCCCGGGACTAGCGGGGTACACAGATACGCAGTATTTT. Amino acids: CASSPGLAGYTDTQYF.